Listed below are T cell receptor beta chains from one sample, sequenced in a study of Ad26.COV2.S vaccination and SARS-CoV-2 variants. Assay used: immunoSEQ multiplex PCR; TCRdb lists only in-frame clones, some missing. The sample lists under 95,000 clones, approximately 86% seen once, with approximately 15% in the top ten. Source: peripheral blood, taken after recovery from COVID-19. These receptors came from a human donor who had recovered from COVID-19. Both conserved end residues are part of each CDR3. Fields, in order: J gene, V gene, clone size, D gene, CDR3 protein, CDR3 DNA. A D gene is named only where the DNA matches it firmly. Some rows have no size entry. The others give once, few or many, or a class for an expanded clone.

TRBJ2-1,TRBV28,NA,NA,CASAVPYNEQFF,TGTGCCAGCGCCGTCCCTTACAATGAGCAGTTCTTC
TRBJ1-1,TRBV7-8,NA,TRBD1,CASSLTGGTEAFF,TGTGCCAGCAGCTTGACAGGGGGGACTGAAGCTTTCTTT
TRBJ2-2,TRBV9,NA,NA,CASSPRGGINTGELFF,TGTGCCAGCAGTCCTAGAGGCGGGATCAACACCGGGGAGCTGTTTTTT
TRBJ2-1,TRBV15,NA,TRBD1,CATSARQGSYNEQFF,TGTGCCACCAGCGCCCGACAGGGATCCTACAATGAGCAGTTCTTC
TRBJ2-3,TRBV5-1,NA,TRBD1,CASSLEQGAVLTDTQYF,TGCGCCAGCAGCTTGGAACAGGGGGCGGTTTTAACAGATACGCAGTATTTT
TRBJ2-7,TRBV18,NA,NA,CASSPPWDSYEQYF,TGTGCCAGCTCACCACCGTGGGACTCCTACGAGCAGTACTTC
TRBJ1-4,TRBV11-2,NA,TRBD1,CASSLIRGGTGSEKLFF,TGTGCCAGCAGCTTAATAAGGGGGGGGACAGGGAGCGAAAAACTGTTTTTT
TRBJ2-2,TRBV7-9,NA,TRBD1,CASSYLDRGGTGELFF,TGTGCCAGCAGCTACCTGGACAGGGGGGGCACCGGGGAGCTGTTTTTT
TRBJ1-2,TRBV5-1,NA,TRBD1,CASSSGQGGYGYTF,TGCGCCAGCAGCTCAGGACAGGGGGGCTATGGCTACACCTTC
TRBJ1-5,TRBV7-8,NA,NA,CASSLGTRVTQPQHF,TGTGCCAGCAGCTTGGGGACCAGGGTAACCCAGCCCCAGCATTTT
TRBJ1-6,TRBV7-2,few,NA,CASSLAAGGSYNSPLHF,TGTGCCAGCAGCTTAGCGGCGGGTGGGTCCTATAATTCACCCCTCCACTTT
TRBJ1-2,TRBV19,NA,NA,CASSLGRRVYGYTF,TGTGCCAGTAGTTTGGGACGGAGAGTTTATGGCTACACCTTC
TRBJ2-7,TRBV6-2/TRBV6-3,NA,NA,CASSFGLAVYEQYF,TGTGCCAGCAGTTTTGGGCTAGCAGTTTACGAGCAGTACTTC
TRBJ2-3,TRBV5-1,NA,TRBD2,CASSLVAGSPGDTQYF,TGCGCCAGCAGCTTGGTAGCGGGCTCCCCGGGAGATACGCAGTATTTT
TRBJ2-7,TRBV28,NA,TRBD1,CASRNTLAGTGGYEQYF,TGTGCCAGCAGAAACACCCTGGCGGGGACAGGGGGCTACGAGCAGTACTTC
TRBJ1-1,TRBV12-3/TRBV12-4,once,NA,CASSLMGTEAFF,TGTGCCAGCAGTTTGATGGGCACTGAAGCTTTCTTT
TRBJ2-1,TRBV29-1,NA,TRBD2,CSVVVTSGSRSEQFF,TGCAGCGTTGTCGTGACTAGCGGGAGTAGGAGTGAGCAGTTCTTC
TRBJ2-3,TRBV13,NA,NA,CASSLQGTDTQYF,TGTGCCAGCAGCTTACAGGGGACAGATACGCAGTATTTT
TRBJ2-7,TRBV6-1,once,NA,CASSERLLSSYEQYF,TGTGCCAGCAGTGAAAGACTGCTGAGCTCCTACGAGCAGTACTTC
TRBJ2-7,TRBV9,NA,NA,CASSVVAESYEQYF,TGTGCCAGCAGCGTAGTGGCTGAATCCTACGAGCAGTACTTC
TRBJ1-1,TRBV29-1,NA,NA,CSVTPRDEAFF,TGCAGCGTGACCCCCCGGGACGAAGCTTTCTTT
TRBJ1-5,TRBV19,once,NA,CASSTPLDARGQPQHF,TGTGCCAGTAGTACACCTCTAGACGCTCGGGGGCAGCCCCAGCATTTT
TRBJ2-1,TRBV4-3,NA,NA,CASSQDSGLEQFF,TGCGCCAGCAGCCAAGACTCAGGGCTTGAGCAGTTCTTC
TRBJ1-1,TRBV28,NA,TRBD1,CASSLGDRLTKEAFF,TGTGCCAGCAGCCTAGGGGACAGGTTGACTAAGGAAGCTTTCTTT
TRBJ2-5,TRBV2,NA,TRBD2,CASSPRDYSQETQYF,TGTGCCAGCAGCCCTAGGGACTACTCACAAGAGACCCAGTACTTC
TRBJ1-2,TRBV27,NA,TRBD1,CASSFYPQTGAGGYTF,TGTGCCAGCAGTTTCTATCCCCAAACAGGGGCGGGAGGCTACACCTTC
TRBJ2-1,TRBV28,once,TRBD1,CASSFVWDRRGAYNEQFF,TGTGCCAGCAGTTTTGTTTGGGACAGGAGGGGTGCTTACAATGAGCAGTTCTTC
TRBJ1-1,TRBV6-6,NA,NA,CASSLEGDTEAFF,TGTGCCAGCAGTTTAGAGGGGGACACTGAAGCTTTCTTT
TRBJ2-7,TRBV6-5,once,NA,CASSYSPRSGVEQYF,TGTGCCAGCAGTTACTCGCCCAGATCTGGGGTTGAGCAGTACTTC
TRBJ2-7,TRBV7-2,NA,TRBD2,CASSLELAGAYEQYF,TGTGCCAGCAGCTTAGAACTAGCGGGGGCCTACGAGCAGTACTTC
TRBJ2-7,TRBV7-9,NA,NA,CASSKSGPKYEQYF,TGTGCCAGCAGCAAATCAGGACCGAAATACGAGCAGTACTTC
TRBJ2-7,TRBV21-1,NA,NA,CASTRWREGGYEQYF,TGTGCCAGCACACGGTGGCGGGAGGGCGGGTACGAGCAGTACTTC
TRBJ2-3,TRBV5-1,NA,NA,CASSLGRGPSTDTQYF,TGCGCCAGCAGCTTGGGTCGCGGTCCTAGCACAGATACGCAGTATTTT
TRBJ1-2,TRBV19,NA,NA,CASSTHYGYTF,TGTGCCAGTAGTACTCACTATGGCTACACCTTC
TRBJ2-7,TRBV4-3,once,TRBD1,CASSQDRTGGYEQYF,TGCGCCAGCAGCCAAGATAGGACAGGGGGGTACGAGCAGTACTTC
TRBJ2-1,TRBV28,NA,NA,CATSALSGYNEQFF,TGTGCCACCTCAGCCCTGTCGGGTTACAATGAGCAGTTCTTC
TRBJ1-2,TRBV6-5,NA,NA,CASQGPMNYGYTF,TGTGCCAGCCAAGGACCGATGAACTATGGCTACACCTTC
TRBJ1-5,TRBV28,NA,TRBD1,CASIRTGTSNQPQHF,TGTGCCAGCATCCGGACAGGGACTAGCAATCAGCCCCAGCATTTT
TRBJ1-1,TRBV27,NA,NA,CASSAWGGPNTEAFF,TGTGCCAGCAGTGCCTGGGGAGGACCTAACACTGAAGCTTTCTTT
TRBJ2-6,TRBV28,NA,NA,CASNVGGTGANVLTF,TGTGCCAGCAATGTAGGGGGAACTGGGGCCAACGTCCTGACTTTC
TRBJ2-7,TRBV20-1,NA,NA,CSASPRIYEQYF,TGCAGTGCTAGTCCTAGAATCTACGAGCAGTACTTC
TRBJ2-5,TRBV5-1,once,TRBD2,CASSLAASGETQYF,TGCGCCAGCAGCTTGGCAGCTAGCGGGGAGACCCAGTACTTC
TRBJ2-7,TRBV5-1,NA,NA,CASSAIAGEQYF,TGCGCCAGCAGCGCGATTGCGGGCGAGCAGTACTTC
TRBJ1-1,TRBV29-1,NA,NA,CSVDVGVKAFF,TGCAGCGTTGATGTAGGGGTTAAAGCTTTCTTT
TRBJ2-3,TRBV7-8,NA,TRBD2,CASSSGLASDTQYF,TGTGCCAGCAGCTCGGGACTAGCGTCAGATACGCAGTATTTT
TRBJ2-7,TRBV28,NA,NA,CAVRGSVSYEQYF,TGTGCCGTACGCGGGTCGGTGAGCTACGAGCAGTACTTC
TRBJ1-1,TRBV20-1,NA,NA,CSATSFPEAFF,TGCAGTGCTACATCGTTCCCTGAAGCTTTCTTT
TRBJ2-2,TRBV5-4,NA,TRBD2,CASSLLAGGGTGELFF,TGTGCCAGCAGCTTACTAGCGGGAGGAGGCACCGGGGAGCTGTTTTTT
TRBJ1-1,TRBV2,once,NA,CASSLRTVMNTEAFF,TGTGCCAGCTCCCTAAGGACAGTCATGAACACTGAAGCTTTCTTT
TRBJ2-7,TRBV27,NA,NA,CASRTGEKYEQYF,TGTGCCAGCAGGACCGGAGAGAAGTACGAGCAGTACTTC
TRBJ2-1,TRBV19,NA,TRBD2,CASIGTSGRAQMFF,TGTGCCAGTATTGGGACTAGCGGGAGGGCCCAGATGTTCTTC
TRBJ1-1,TRBV5-5,NA,TRBD1,CASSLRDRGLGAFF,TGTGCCAGCAGCCTCCGGGACAGAGGCCTGGGAGCTTTCTTT
TRBJ2-1,TRBV4-3,NA,NA,CASSQGPGLPHNEQFF,TGCGCCAGCAGCCAAGGGCCGGGACTGCCCCACAATGAGCAGTTCTTC
TRBJ2-3,TRBV7-2,NA,TRBD2,CASSLAPGGVDTQYF,TGTGCCAGCAGCTTAGCGCCGGGAGGTGTAGATACGCAGTATTTT
TRBJ1-3,TRBV7-9,NA,NA,CASSQDGNTIYF,TGTGCCAGCAGTCAGGATGGAAACACCATATATTTT
TRBJ2-7,TRBV28,NA,NA,CASSLAARAYEQYF,TGTGCCAGCAGTTTGGCAGCGAGGGCCTACGAGCAGTACTTC
TRBJ1-1,TRBV9,NA,TRBD1,CASSVLPTGGGSDTEAFF,TGTGCCAGCAGCGTTTTACCGACAGGGGGCGGGTCGGACACTGAAGCTTTCTTT
TRBJ2-3,TRBV7-9,NA,NA,CASELSSSETDTQYF,TGTGCCAGCGAGCTTAGTTCTAGCGAGACAGATACGCAGTATTTT
TRBJ1-2,TRBV10-3,NA,TRBD1,CATLPTGTVIGYTF,TGTGCCACACTCCCGACAGGGACTGTTATTGGCTACACCTTC
TRBJ1-3,TRBV18,NA,TRBD1,CASSLGQGKSGNTIYF,TGTGCCAGCTCACTTGGACAGGGAAAATCTGGAAACACCATATATTTT